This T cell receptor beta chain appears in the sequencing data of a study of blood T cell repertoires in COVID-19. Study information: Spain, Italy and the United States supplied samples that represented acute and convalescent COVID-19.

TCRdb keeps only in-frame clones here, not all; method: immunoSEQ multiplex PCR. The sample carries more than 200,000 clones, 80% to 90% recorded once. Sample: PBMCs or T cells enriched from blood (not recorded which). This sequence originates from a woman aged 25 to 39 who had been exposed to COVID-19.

Written as DNA, the CDR3 is TGTGCCAGCAGCGGGGTGGCGCTACAGGGGATCCGGGAGCAGTACTTC. Translating gives CASSGVALQGIREQYF. This chain joins TRBV7-9 and TRBJ2-7; 7 bases line up with TRBD1. This CDR3 has 16 amino acids. CDR1 and CDR2 (germline): SEHNR, FQNEAQ (reference sequence). With V trimmed by 5 bases and J by 7 bases, 17 bases remained unmatched.